Listed below are T cell receptor beta chains from one sample, sequenced in a study of T-cell reconstitution after alpha-beta-depleted transplantation in children. Each CDR3 protein is one row after TCRdb ran MiXCR on the PCR reads. The repertoire consists of fewer than 550,000 distinct CDR3 sequences, with roughly 11% occurring once and the leading ten covering around 15%. Sequencing used PBMCs, mostly from graft donor cells, obtained 180 days after TCRalphabeta/CD19-depleted stem cell transplant. The receptors were gathered from a female patient aged 2-9 years who had a stem cell transplant for aplastic anemia, so the T cells may come from the graft donor. CDR3s include the opening cysteine and the closing phenylalanine or tryptophan. Each record gives: J gene, D gene, clone size, V gene, CDR3 protein, CDR3 DNA. D genes are given only for firm matches. The size of a clone is reported for some rows only, either as once, few or many, or as a class for expanded clones.

TRBJ2-3 NA few TRBV11-3 CASSPGTDSPDTQYF TGTGCCAGCAGCCCCGGGACGGACAGTCCGGATACGCAGTATTTT
TRBJ2-7 TRBD2 few TRBV7-9 CASSSPRLAESYEQYF TGTGCCAGCAGCTCTCCCCGACTAGCGGAGTCCTACGAGCAGTACTTC
TRBJ2-2 TRBD2 NA TRBV10-3 CAISDGGSPNTGELFF TGTGCCATCAGTGATGGCGGGAGTCCGAACACCGGGGAGCTGTTTTTT
TRBJ2-1 NA NA TRBV29-1 CSVARASYNEQFF TGCAGCGTTGCCCGGGCCAGTTACAATGAGCAGTTCTTC
TRBJ2-5 NA NA TRBV6-2/TRBV6-3 CASSYPAQQETQYF TGTGCCAGCAGTTACCCGGCCCAACAAGAGACCCAGTACTTC
TRBJ2-4 TRBD2 few TRBV9 CASSVGGDIQYF TGTGCCAGCAGCGTCGGGGGGGACATTCAGTACTTC
TRBJ2-2 NA many TRBV7-8 CASSLDGAGELFF TGTGCCAGCAGCTTAGACGGCGCCGGGGAGCTGTTTTTT
TRBJ2-7 NA NA TRBV5-4 CASTLLVGSYEQYF TGTGCCAGCACCCTGTTGGTGGGTTCCTACGAGCAGTACTTC
TRBJ2-2 NA NA TRBV7-9 CASSSGAIMRGELFF TGTGCCAGCAGCTCGGGAGCCATAATGAGGGGGGAGCTGTTTTTT
TRBJ1-5 NA few TRBV9 CASSVKESGQPQHF TGTGCCAGCAGCGTAAAGGAGTCGGGTCAGCCCCAGCATTTT
TRBJ2-1 TRBD2 NA TRBV7-9 CASSLASLAGDEQFF TGTGCCAGCAGCTTAGCGTCGCTAGCGGGAGATGAGCAGTTCTTC
TRBJ2-1 NA NA TRBV27 CASSLSLRGAYNEQFF TGTGCCAGCAGTTTATCGTTGCGGGGAGCTTACAATGAGCAGTTCTTC
TRBJ1-5 NA few TRBV28 CASRGLNSNQPQHF TGTGCCAGCAGGGGGTTGAATAGCAATCAGCCCCAGCATTTT
TRBJ2-5 NA NA TRBV10-1 CASSESVDYKETQYF TGCGCCAGCAGTGAGTCGGTCGACTACAAAGAGACCCAGTACTTC
TRBJ2-4 TRBD1 few TRBV12-3/TRBV12-4 CASSRQGWKNIQYF TGTGCCAGCAGTCGACAGGGTTGGAAAAACATTCAGTACTTC